This entry lists 24 T cell receptor beta chains sequenced from one sample in a study of cytomegalovirus exposure and HLA in healthy donors (TCRdb year 2017). The library was produced with the immunoSEQ multiplex PCR assay. Not all clones reach the TCRdb copy of this immuneACCESS table, which keeps in-frame sequences only. Checked studies attribute under half of the gap to unresolved V genes and leave the rest unexplained. This sample gives 100,000 to 130,000 clones in total; approximately 85% of them show up just once. The ten biggest clones cover about 3% of the sample. Sample: PBMCs. The receptor set was obtained from a young woman in good health and CMV-seronegative.

The chain is built from TRBV2 and TRBJ2-7, with D possibly matching TRBD2 (5 bases). The CDR3 runs 14 residues. Germline V CDR1 and CDR2: SNHLY, FYNNEI. Trimming removed 4 bases at V and 7 bases at J, with 17 bases between. The chain's CDR3 is CASSGTVREEEQYF. As DNA, the CDR3 is TGTGCCAGCAGTGGGACCGTACGGGAAGAGGAGCAGTACTTC.

This sequence joins TRBV5-1 and TRBJ2-7, with unresolved D. Trimming pared 0 bases from V and 4 bases from J, leaving 5 bases between. CDR3 length: 12 amino acids. Germline V CDR1 and CDR2: SGHRS, YFSETQ. The CDR3 spells CASSLGGYEQYF. The CDR3 DNA reads TGCGCCAGCAGCTTGGGAGGTTACGAGCAGTACTTC.

Only a few counts were recorded for this clone. This chain uses TRBV6-6 with TRBJ2-7, with 8 bases fitting TRBD1. The length of the CDR3 is 12 residues. V gave up 2 bases and J gave up 6 bases; unmatched junction bases: 0. The germline V gene encodes CDR1 MNHNY and CDR2 SVGAGI (reference sequence). The DNA of the CDR3 is TGTGCCAGCAGTTACGACAGGGGCGAGCAGTACTTC. This gives the protein CASSYDRGEQYF.

The V and J genes are TRBV28 and TRBJ1-5; no definite D call. The V and J ends lost 5 bases and 2 bases respectively, with 10 bases between them. CDR1 and CDR2 (germline): MDHEN, SYDVKM. This CDR3 is 14 amino acids long. CDR3 sequence reads: CASSLPGRNQPQHF. CDR3 DNA: TGTGCCAGCAGTCTTCCGGGTCGCAATCAGCCCCAGCATTTT.

The V call is TRBV30, the J call TRBJ1-1; TRBD1 matches 7 bases. The germline gives CDR1 GTSNPN, CDR2 SVGIG (reference sequence). With 3 bases clipped from V and 5 bases from J, the junction kept 3 bases outside the gene matches. CDR3 size: 12 residues. The CDR3 DNA reads as TGTGCCTGGAGGACAGGGAGGACTGAAGCTTTCTTT. Translating gives CAWRTGRTEAFF.

The V call is TRBV4-2, the J call TRBJ2-7; D gene unclear. The CDR3 has 13 amino acids. The germline V and J ends were trimmed by 1 base and 3 bases, with 7 bases remaining between them. In germline, CDR1 is LGHNA, CDR2 YNFKEQ. The CDR3 DNA reads as TGTGCCAGCAGCCAAGGGCCCGTCTACGAGCAGTACTTC. Translating it yields CASSQGPVYEQYF.

V and J are TRBV2 and TRBJ1-2, with TRBD1 matching over 7 bases. Trimming at V came to 11 bases and at J to 4 bases, leaving 10 bases not matched to a gene. This CDR3 has 13 amino acids. CDR1 SNHLY and CDR2 FYNNEI come from the germline V gene. This chain's CDR3 is CAGRRQGTYGYTF. The CDR3 DNA follows: TGTGCCGGACGTAGACAGGGTACCTATGGCTACACCTTC.

This chain joins TRBV9 and TRBJ2-5; 7 bases fit TRBD2. The CDR3 runs to 16 residues. The ends lost 3 bases at V and 4 bases at J; junction bases unmatched: 12. CDR1 and CDR2 (germline): SGDLS, YYNGEE. The CDR3 loop reads CASSGGGELGGETQYF. CDR3 DNA sequence: TGTGCCAGCAGCGGTGGGGGGGAGTTAGGCGGAGAGACCCAGTACTTC. Full variable domain (remainder filled in from reference TRBV9 and TRBJ2-5): DSGVTQTPKHLITATGQRVTLRCSPRSGDLSVYWYQQSLDQGLQFLIQYYNGEERAKGNILERFSAQQFPDLHSELNLSSLELGDSALYFCASSGGGELGGETQYFGPGTRLLVL.

This chain joins TRBV10-3 and TRBJ2-5; the match to TRBD2 covers 11 bases. Germline CDR1 and CDR2: ENHRY and SYGVKD. The J segment lost 2 bases and the V segment lost 5 bases, leaving 10 bases of the junction unmatched. The CDR3 covers 17 residues. The CDR3 is CAISPSLLAGGQETQYF. The DNA for the CDR3 is TGTGCCATCAGTCCCTCCCTGCTAGCGGGGGGACAAGAGACCCAGTACTTC.

The CDR3 DNA is TGTGCCAGCAGCTTGGTACTAGCGGGGGCGGATGAGCAGTTCTTC. It is translated as CASSLVLAGADEQFF. V is TRBV7-3 and J is TRBJ2-1; 11 bases line up with TRBD2. Per germline, CDR1 SGHTA and CDR2 FQGTGA. This CDR3 is built from 15 residues. Trimming took 3 bases from V and 8 from J; bases not matched to a gene: 6.

V gene TRBV11-2 combines with J gene TRBJ1-2, with D unclear. V shed 0 bases and J shed 7 bases, with 6 bases lying between them. Per the germline V gene, CDR1 is SGHAT and CDR2 is FQNNGV. The CDR3 sequence is 12 residues long. CDR3 nucleotide sequence: TGTGCCAGCAGCTTAGAGATGCGTGGCTACACCTTC. Protein: CASSLEMRGYTF.

With respect to this clone: Germline and junction disagree at one end, which may indicate a read error. This sequence joins TRBV6-6 and TRBJ1-6; D might be TRBD1 (5 bases). Germline CDR1 MNHNY, CDR2 SVGAGI (reference sequence). There are 11 residues in the CDR3. CDR3 sequence: CASSYGLMGTF. As DNA, the CDR3 is TGTGCCAGCAGTTATGGGCTAATGGGGACTTTT.

This chain uses TRBV27 with TRBJ2-7, with TRBD2 matching 13 bases. The CDR3 contains 16 residues. The junction had 9 bases not matched to a gene; V was cut back by 5 bases and J by 5 bases. CDR1 is MNHEY and CDR2 is SMNVEV in the germline V gene (reference sequence). CDR3 loop: CASSDRLAGGKDEQYF. The CDR3 nucleotides read TGTGCCAGCAGTGATCGACTAGCGGGGGGAAAGGACGAGCAGTACTTC.

As for this clone: The sample holds other DNA sequences that translate to the same CDR3. The rearrangement uses TRBV18 and TRBJ2-7; D is undetermined. Germline lookup yields CDR1 KGHSH and CDR2 LQKENI. V was shortened by 0 bases and J by 0 bases, with 6 bases between the two germline ends. This CDR3 is 14 amino acids long. This CDR3 is CASSPPTGSYEQYF. CDR3 nucleotides: TGTGCCAGCTCACCACCGACTGGCTCCTACGAGCAGTACTTC.

The chain recombines TRBV6-5 with TRBJ1-4; D is ambiguous. Germline CDR1 MNHEY, CDR2 SVGAGI. The CDR3 spans 13 residues. The V and J ends lost 6 bases and 6 bases respectively, with 11 bases between them. CDR3 sequence: CASRAWRDEKLFF. For the CDR3, the DNA is TGTGCCAGCAGGGCCTGGAGGGATGAAAAACTGTTTTTT.

This clone was recorded a few times. The chain joins TRBV2 to TRBJ1-6, with D hard to call. The CDR3 has 12 residues. V lost 6 bases and J 6 bases, leaving 6 bases between the germline ends. Germline lookup yields CDR1 SNHLY and CDR2 FYNNEI. CDR3 bases: TGTGCCAGCAGGGGAGGTAATTCACCCCTCCACTTT. Amino acids: CASRGGNSPLHF.

The chain has TRBV10-3 and TRBJ1-5; D may be TRBD1 (6 bases). Trimming pared 11 bases from V and 5 bases from J, leaving 16 bases between. There are 13 residues in the CDR3. Looked up from germline, CDR1 is ENHRY and CDR2 is SYGVKD. CDR3 nucleotides: TGTGCCTCCCTGGGGGGGGCTGATCAGCCCCAGCATTTT. Translation: CASLGGADQPQHF.

The gene calls are TRBV6-6 and TRBJ2-1; 8 bases match TRBD1. The CDR3 length is 15 residues. From germline, CDR1 is MNHNY and CDR2 SVGAGI (reference sequence). Trimming removed 7 bases from V and 6 bases from J; junction bases left unmatched: 11. CDR3: CASIDGWTGSNEQFF. Written as DNA, the CDR3 is TGTGCCAGCATCGACGGGTGGACAGGGTCCAATGAGCAGTTCTTC.

This chain connects TRBV30 to TRBJ1-5; TRBD1 agrees at 8 bases. Germline trimming cut 2 bases from V and 8 bases from J; bases unmatched to any gene: 8. From germline, CDR1 is GTSNPN and CDR2 SVGIG (reference sequence). This CDR3 has 14 residues. The CDR3 protein is CAWSLSGGLEPQHF. The CDR3 DNA follows: TGTGCCTGGAGTCTATCAGGGGGCTTGGAGCCCCAGCATTTT. Supplemented by reference TRBV30 and TRBJ1-5, the full variable domain reads SQTIHQWPATLVQPVGSPLSLECTVEGTSNPNLYWYRQAAGRGLQLLFYSVGIGQISSEVPQNLSASRPQDRQFILSSKKLLLSDSGFYLCAWSLSGGLEPQHFGDGTRLSIL.

The chain couples TRBV7-8 to TRBJ1-2; 9 bases match TRBD1. V shed 10 bases and J 5 bases; nucleotides not matched to a gene: 14. This CDR3 has 15 residues. Germline values: CDR1 SGHVS, CDR2 FQNEAQ. CDR3 DNA sequence: TGTGCCACCCTTGGCCTACAGGGGGCAGTTTATGGCTACACCTTC. This translates into CATLGLQGAVYGYTF.

This rearrangement joins TRBV4-2 to TRBJ2-1, with a tentative D call TRBD2 (5 bases). V was pared by 4 bases and J by 5 bases, with 18 bases between. The germline V gene has CDR1 LGHNA and CDR2 YNFKEQ. There are 16 residues in the CDR3. The CDR3 nucleotides read TGTGCCAGCAGCCCCGTCTATCGGGGAGTGAACAATGAGCAGTTCTTC. Translating gives CASSPVYRGVNNEQFF.

J is TRBJ2-7 and V is TRBV15, with a tentative D call TRBD1 (6 bases). CDR3 length: 16 amino acids. Trimming shortened V by 2 bases and J by 0 bases, and 14 bases separated the two germline ends. Germline-derived CDR1 and CDR2 are LNHNV and YYDKDF (reference sequence). The CDR3 spells CATSRRGGGYSYEQYF. Here the CDR3 DNA reads TGTGCCACCAGCAGAAGGGGTGGGGGCTACTCCTACGAGCAGTACTTC.

This chain joins TRBV7-8 and TRBJ1-1, with TRBD1 matching 7 bases. The CDR3 has 15 residues. Germline-derived CDR1 and CDR2 are SGHVS and FQNEAQ. The trim removed 5 bases at V and 1 base at J, leaving 7 bases unmatched. This CDR3 reads CASSEYRGSNTEAFF. In DNA, the CDR3 is TGTGCCAGCAGCGAGTACAGGGGCTCGAACACTGAAGCTTTCTTT.

There are many counts of this clone. The chain's CDR3 is CASSDLRQVKDEQYF. DNA for the CDR3: TGTGCCAGCAGTGATCTTAGACAGGTTAAGGACGAGCAGTACTTC. The chain recombines TRBV2 with TRBJ2-7; D might be TRBD1 (6 bases). Trimming left V 3 bases short and J 5 bases short, with 17 bases between. The germline CDR1 and CDR2 sequences are SNHLY and FYNNEI. CDR3 length: 15 residues.